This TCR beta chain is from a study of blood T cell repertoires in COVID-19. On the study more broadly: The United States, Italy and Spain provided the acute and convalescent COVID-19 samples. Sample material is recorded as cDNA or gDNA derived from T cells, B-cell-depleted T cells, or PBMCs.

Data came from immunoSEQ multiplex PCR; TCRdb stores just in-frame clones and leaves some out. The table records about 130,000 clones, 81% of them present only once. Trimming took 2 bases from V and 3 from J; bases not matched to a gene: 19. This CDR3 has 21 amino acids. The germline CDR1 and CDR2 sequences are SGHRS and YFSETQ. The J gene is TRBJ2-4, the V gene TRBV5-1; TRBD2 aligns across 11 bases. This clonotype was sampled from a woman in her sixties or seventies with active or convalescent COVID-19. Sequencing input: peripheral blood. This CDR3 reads CASSLDQLAGDPPGVKNIQYF. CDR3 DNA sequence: TGCGCCAGCAGCTTAGACCAACTAGCGGGGGACCCGCCTGGGGTCAAAAACATTCAGTACTTC. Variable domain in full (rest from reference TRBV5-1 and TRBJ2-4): KAGVTQTPRYLIKTRGQQVTLSCSPISGHRSVSWYQQTPGQGLQFLFEYFSETQRNKGNFPGRFSGRQFSNSRSEMNVSTLELGDSALYLCASSLDQLAGDPPGVKNIQYFGAGTRLSVL.